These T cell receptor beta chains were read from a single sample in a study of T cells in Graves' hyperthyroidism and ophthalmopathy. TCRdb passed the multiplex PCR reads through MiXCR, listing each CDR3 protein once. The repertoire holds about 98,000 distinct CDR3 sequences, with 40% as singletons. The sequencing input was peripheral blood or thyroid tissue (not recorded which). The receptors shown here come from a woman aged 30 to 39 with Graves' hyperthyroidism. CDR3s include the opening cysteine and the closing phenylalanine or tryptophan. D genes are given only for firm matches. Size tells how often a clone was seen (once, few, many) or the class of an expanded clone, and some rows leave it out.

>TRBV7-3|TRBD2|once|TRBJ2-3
CASSPRLAGADTQYF
TGTGCCAGCAGCCCCCGACTAGCGGGCGCAGATACGCAGTATTTT
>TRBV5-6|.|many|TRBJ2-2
CASSSPWRAGELFF
TGTGCCAGCAGCTCACCCTGGAGGGCCGGGGAGCTGTTTTTT
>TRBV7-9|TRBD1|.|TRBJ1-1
CASSTRTGAGTEAFF
TGTGCCAGCAGCACTCGGACAGGGGCCGGCACTGAAGCTTTCTTT
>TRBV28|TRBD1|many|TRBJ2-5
CASSQNPGTGLRETQYF
TGTGCCAGCAGTCAAAACCCCGGGACAGGGCTTCGGGAGACCCAGTACTTC
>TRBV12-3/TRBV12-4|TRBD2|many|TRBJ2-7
CASSFFLAGGLHEQYF
TGTGCCAGCAGTTTTTTCCTAGCGGGGGGTTTGCACGAGCAGTACTTC
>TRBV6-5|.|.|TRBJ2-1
CASMGSSSYNEQFF
TGTGCCAGCATGGGCAGCAGCTCCTACAATGAGCAGTTCTTC
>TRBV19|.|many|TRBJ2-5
CASSIEQGDETQYF
TGTGCCAGTAGTATAGAACAGGGAGACGAGACCCAGTACTTC
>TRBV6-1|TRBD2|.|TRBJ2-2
CASKEREENTGELFF
TGTGCCAGCAAGGAGCGGGAGGAGAACACCGGGGAGCTGTTTTTT
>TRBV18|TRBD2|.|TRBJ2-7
CASSPGEGVALYF
TGTGCCAGCTCACCAGGGGAGGGCGTCGCTTTGTACTTC
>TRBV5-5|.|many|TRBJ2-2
CASSSESVIPNTGELFF
TGTGCCAGCAGCTCGGAATCTGTTATTCCGAACACCGGGGAGCTGTTTTTT
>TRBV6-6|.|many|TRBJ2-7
CASRRQSSYEQYF
TGTGCCAGCAGACGACAGAGCTCCTACGAGCAGTACTTC
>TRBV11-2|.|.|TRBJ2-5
CACSLRFGETQYF
TGTGCCTGCAGCTTACGTTTTGGAGAGACCCAGTACTTC
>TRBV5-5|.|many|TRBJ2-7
CASSLGFYEQYF
TGTGCCAGCAGCTTGGGCTTTTACGAGCAGTACTTC
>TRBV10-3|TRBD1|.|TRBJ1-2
CAITRQGDGYTF
TGTGCCATCACCAGACAGGGCGATGGCTACACCTTC
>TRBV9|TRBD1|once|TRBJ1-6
CASSQEVGRGNSPLHF
TGTGCCAGCAGCCAAGAGGTCGGCAGGGGGAATTCACCCCTCCACTTT
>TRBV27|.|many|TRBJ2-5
CASSLFWAGEETQYF
TGTGCCAGCAGTTTATTTTGGGCAGGGGAAGAGACCCAGTACTTC